A single T cell receptor beta chain is shown here with its context. Its target is unknown. The sample comes from a study of cytomegalovirus exposure and HLA in healthy donors. Overall study results and limits: Accurate HLA-A and HLA-B prediction from TCR beta sequences was reported for most subjects.

The germline gives CDR1 MNHEY, CDR2 SVGAGI. Trimming at V came to 0 bases and at J to 1 base, leaving 1 base not matched to a gene. The CDR3 contains 16 residues. The PCR contained 60 Vbeta and 13 Jbeta primers. Method: immunoSEQ multiplex PCR; TCRdb's copy keeps in-frame clones and lacks some. The sample holds 250,000 to 350,000 clones, approximately 90% seen once. V is TRBV6-5 and J is TRBJ2-5; 11 bases agree with TRBD2. The receptor's source is a man in his forties in good health and CMV-seropositive. Source material: PBMCs. CDR3 protein: CASSYSTSGAQETQYF. For the CDR3, the DNA is TGTGCCAGCAGTTACTCGACTAGCGGGGCCCAAGAGACCCAGTACTTC.